The 22 T cell receptor beta chains presented below share a single source sample, sequenced in a study of T cells after yellow fever vaccination. TCRdb ran MiXCR on the 5' RACE reads and lists one entry per CDR3 protein. The sample has more than 350,000 distinct CDR3 sequences; under 14% are singletons. The input for sequencing was PBMCs, taken on the day of the first yellow fever vaccination. These receptors all stem from a man between 18 and 35 years old who received the YFV17D yellow fever vaccine.

The chain recombines TRBV4-1 with TRBJ1-1; D call uncertain. V lost 1 base, J lost 2 bases, and 8 bases lay in between. Per the germline V gene, CDR1 is MGHRA and CDR2 is YSYEKL. The CDR3 length is 14 residues. Here the CDR3 DNA reads TGCGCCAGCAGCCAAGCCGACAAAAACACTGAAGCTTTCTTT. This gives the protein CASSQADKNTEAFF.

V usage is TRBV5-1 and J usage is TRBJ2-2, with D uncertain. Trimming took 4 bases from V and 4 from J, leaving 14 bases between them. Per the germline V gene, CDR1 is SGHRS and CDR2 is YFSETQ. The CDR3 sequence is 15 residues long. For the CDR3, the DNA is TGCGCCAGCAGCGGTCGTAAGGCAACCACCGGGGAGCTGTTTTTT. It is translated as CASSGRKATTGELFF.

This chain uses TRBV7-2 with TRBJ2-7; D is uncertain. Germline loops: CDR1 SGHTA, CDR2 FQGNSA. This CDR3 spans 13 amino acids. V lost 2 bases and J lost 6, with 11 bases in between. The chain's CDR3 is CASSLSLGSEQYF. CDR3 sequence (DNA): TGTGCCAGCAGCTTATCCTTGGGGTCCGAGCAGTACTTC.

V is TRBV7-9 and J is TRBJ2-1; D might be TRBD1 or TRBD2, each matching 6 bases. With 1 base removed from V and 8 bases from J, the gap between germline ends came to 18 bases. CDR1 and CDR2 (germline): SEHNR, FQNEAQ (reference sequence). The CDR3 is made up of 16 amino acids. In nucleotides, the CDR3 is TGTGCCAGCAGCTTAGAGGACTATTGGCAGGGGTATGAGCAGTTCTTC. This codes for CASSLEDYWQGYEQFF. Drawing the rest from reference TRBV7-9 and TRBJ2-1, the complete variable domain is DTGVSQNPRHKITKRGQNVTFRCDPISEHNRLYWYRQTLGQGPEFLTYFQNEAQLEKSRLLSDRFSAERPKGSFSTLEIQRTEQGDSAMYLCASSLEDYWQGYEQFFGPGTRLTVL.

In its sample, this clonotype was seen many times. This chain joins TRBV7-2 and TRBJ1-3; D perhaps matches TRBD1 (6 bases). The CDR3 spans 15 residues. Looked up from germline, CDR1 is SGHTA and CDR2 is FQGNSA. V gave up 5 bases and J gave up 1 base, with 12 bases separating them. CDR3 region: CASSLITGSGNTIYF. CDR3 bases: TGTGCCAGCAGCCTTATTACAGGGTCTGGAAACACCATATATTTT.

This clonotype showed up many times. This chain joins TRBV29-1 and TRBJ1-1; 7 nucleotides agree with TRBD1. With 6 bases clipped from V and 0 bases from J, the junction kept 7 bases outside the gene matches. Germline V lookup: CDR1 SQVTM, CDR2 ANQGSEA. The CDR3 runs 14 residues. Here the CDR3 DNA reads TGCAGCGTCCGGGACAGCAATATGAACACTGAAGCTTTCTTT. As protein: CSVRDSNMNTEAFF.

J is TRBJ2-5 and V is TRBV5-4, with 7 bases that match TRBD2. The CDR3 sequence is 16 residues long. V was pared by 4 bases and J by 0 bases, with 9 bases of the junction left unmatched. Germline V gene data show CDR1 as SGHNT and CDR2 as YYREEE (reference sequence). The CDR3 DNA sequence: TGTGCCAGCAGCAATGGTGGGGGGGTCAACCAAGAGACCCAGTACTTC. Translated, it gives CASSNGGGVNQETQYF.

The gene calls are TRBV12-3 or TRBV12-4 and TRBJ2-7; TRBD2 agrees at 8 bases. The V gene end was trimmed by 4 bases and the J gene end by 3 bases; junction bases not matched to a gene: 23. The CDR3 runs to 20 residues. Written as DNA, the CDR3 is TGTGCCAGCAGTTGGGCCCGCGGGGGGCTGACGTGGATTAGGGACTACGAGCAGTACTTC. It translates to CASSWARGGLTWIRDYEQYF.

This clonotype came up a few times. The chain employs TRBV5-1 and TRBJ2-7, with D hard to call. In germline, CDR1 is SGHRS, CDR2 YFSETQ. This CDR3 is built from 15 residues. Trimming shortened V by 0 bases and J by 0 bases, and 10 bases separated the two germline ends. The CDR3 DNA reads as TGCGCCAGCAGCTTGGGGGCCCCGGGCTCCTACGAGCAGTACTTC. Its protein is CASSLGAPGSYEQYF.

This clonotype was found many times. This chain joins TRBV28 and TRBJ2-3, with 10 bases lining up with TRBD2. The CDR3 totals 17 residues. With 5 bases clipped from V and 2 bases from J, the junction kept 10 bases outside the gene matches. Germline CDR1 reads MDHEN; CDR2 reads SYDVKM. The CDR3 sequence is CASSRALTSGLTDTQYF. CDR3 sequence (DNA): TGTGCCAGCAGTAGAGCCTTGACTAGCGGGCTCACAGATACGCAGTATTTT.

This clonotype was observed many times. The J gene is TRBJ2-1, the V gene TRBV7-6; D is uncertain. This CDR3 has 13 amino acids. Germline values: CDR1 SGHVS, CDR2 FNYEAQ. The V and J ends lost 0 bases and 9 bases respectively, with 9 bases between them. The CDR3 here is CASSLAHGAEQFF. CDR3 in DNA: TGTGCCAGCAGCTTAGCGCACGGTGCTGAGCAGTTCTTC. The variable domain in full, with the rest retrieved from reference TRBV7-6 and TRBJ2-1, is GAGVSQSPRYKVTKRGQDVALRCDPISGHVSLYWYRQALGQGPEFLTYFNYEAQQDKSGLPNDRFSAERPEGSISTLTIQRTEQRDSAMYRCASSLAHGAEQFFGPGTRLTVL.

This chain connects TRBV18 to TRBJ1-1, with D unresolved. The CDR3 sequence is 14 residues long. From germline, CDR1 is KGHSH and CDR2 LQKENI. V was pared by 2 bases and J by 6 bases, with 13 bases between. CDR3 region: CASSPAGSHPEAFF. As DNA, the CDR3 is TGTGCCAGCTCACCAGCCGGGTCACATCCTGAAGCTTTCTTT.

The gene calls are TRBV19 and TRBJ1-1; D might be TRBD1 (6 bases). V shed 4 bases and J shed 4 bases, with 16 bases lying between them. Looked up from germline, CDR1 is LNHDA and CDR2 is SQIVND (reference sequence). The CDR3 length is 15 residues. The CDR3 DNA is TGTGCCAGTAGTAAAGGCCCAGGGGCAAGCACTGAAGCTTTCTTT. It codes for CASSKGPGASTEAFF.

The DNA of the CDR3 is TGCGCCAGCAGCAAGGGAATCTTGTCCTATAATTCACCCCTCCACTTT. Translated: CASSKGILSYNSPLHF. The chain is built from TRBV4-3 and TRBJ1-6, with D unclear. The V and J ends lost 5 bases and 1 base respectively, with 12 bases between them. The germline gives CDR1 LGHNA, CDR2 YSLEER. The CDR3 covers 16 residues.

The V gene is TRBV4-3, the J gene TRBJ1-2, with 8 nucleotides matching TRBD1. The junction had 9 bases not matched to a gene; V was cut back by 1 base and J by 8 bases. The V gene's germline CDR1 is LGHNA and CDR2 YSLEER. The CDR3 runs to 15 residues. CDR3 sequence (DNA): TGCGCCAGCAGCCAAGTTGCAGGGGGCGCGCAAGGCTACACCTTC. It is translated as CASSQVAGGAQGYTF.

This clonotype has a handful of counts. The chain recombines TRBV29-1 with TRBJ2-5, with a possible D match to TRBD2 (6 bases). Trimming took off 4 bases at V and 2 bases at J, with 20 bases between the two ends. The CDR3 contains 16 residues. The germline V gene encodes CDR1 SQVTM and CDR2 ANQGSEA. CDR3 sequence reads: CSVVRGSSAAQETQYF. DNA of the CDR3: TGCAGCGTTGTCCGGGGGAGCAGCGCCGCACAAGAGACCCAGTACTTC.

This clonotype was detected ten times or more. DNA of the CDR3: TGCGCCAGCAGCCAAGATCTTAGCAATCAGCCCCAGCATTTT. This codes for CASSQDLSNQPQHF. The chain recombines TRBV4-3 with TRBJ1-5; D is unresolved. There are 14 residues in the CDR3. V was cut by 0 bases and J by 0 bases, with 3 bases left in between. The germline V gene has CDR1 LGHNA and CDR2 YSLEER.

This clonotype has ten or more counts. The V call is TRBV12-3 or TRBV12-4, the J call TRBJ2-3; D gene uncertain. This CDR3 has 15 amino acids. Trimming stripped 2 bases from V and 0 bases from J, with 9 bases between. CDR3 nucleotide sequence: TGTGCCAGCAGTTTACTGGGTACTAGCACAGATACGCAGTATTTT. As protein: CASSLLGTSTDTQYF.

The chain has TRBV20-1 and TRBJ1-2; no clear D. The germline gives CDR1 DFQATT, CDR2 SNEGSKA (reference sequence). The CDR3 totals 12 residues. The germline V and J ends were trimmed by 5 bases and 8 bases, with 15 bases remaining between them. The CDR3 DNA reads as TGCAGTGCTGCAAATCTCCTCAACGGCTACACCTTC. Its translation is CSAANLLNGYTF.

This clonotype was observed many times. V gene TRBV6-5 combines with J gene TRBJ2-1, with 7 nucleotides matching TRBD1. The CDR3 loop spans 16 amino acids. From germline, CDR1 is MNHEY and CDR2 SVGAGI. With 7 bases clipped from V and 2 bases from J, the junction kept 11 bases outside the gene matches. The CDR3 reads CASILRGTEAYNEQFF. The DNA of the CDR3 is TGTGCCAGCATTTTACGTGGGACAGAGGCCTACAATGAGCAGTTCTTC.

This clonotype has more than one count but fewer than ten. The J gene is TRBJ1-1, the V gene TRBV7-6, with unresolved D. The CDR3 is 15 amino acids. The V gene lost 2 bases and the J gene lost 3 bases, with 13 bases spanning the gap. Germline lookup yields CDR1 SGHVS and CDR2 FNYEAQ. The CDR3 is CASSLNLGADTEAFF. As DNA, the CDR3 is TGTGCCAGCAGCTTAAATTTGGGAGCTGACACTGAAGCTTTCTTT.

This clonotype was seen more than once but under ten times. V and J are TRBV9 and TRBJ2-5, with no clear D. Germline V gene data show CDR1 as SGDLS and CDR2 as YYNGEE. There are 13 residues in the CDR3. V lost 0 bases and J 4 bases, leaving 7 bases between the germline ends. The CDR3 sequence is CASSVDVGETQYF. The CDR3 coding sequence is TGTGCCAGCAGCGTAGACGTGGGAGAGACCCAGTACTTC.